Listed below are T cell receptor beta chains from one sample, sequenced in a study of lymphopenia after photon versus proton radiotherapy. Assay: immunoSEQ multiplex PCR; the TCRdb copy retains only in-frame clones and omits some. The data show some 30,000 clones, about nine tenths seen once. The specimen was peripheral blood, collected from a patient treated with proton-based radiotherapy. These receptors originate from a woman in her fifties or sixties with cholangiocarcinoma. Some clones in this sample may be carry-over from other donors' samples. The CDR3 runs from the conserved cysteine through the conserved F or W. D genes are given only for firm matches. The size field is filled for only some rows; it gives once, few, many or a size class.

J gene,clone size,V gene,D gene,CDR3 protein,CDR3 DNA
TRBJ2-1,NA,TRBV25-1,NA,CASNSPLDHYNEQFF,TGTGCCAGCAACTCTCCTCTGGACCACTACAATGAGCAGTTCTTC
TRBJ2-3,NA,TRBV4-3,NA,CASSQVGFPDTQYF,TGCGCCAGCAGCCAAGTTGGTTTCCCAGATACGCAGTATTTT
TRBJ1-4,NA,TRBV7-6,NA,CASSPAGPGDEKLFF,TGTGCCAGCAGCCCGGCTGGACCAGGGGATGAAAAACTGTTTTTT
TRBJ2-3,NA,TRBV19,TRBD2,CASSIGLAGAGEYF,TGTGCCAGTAGTATTGGGCTAGCGGGGGCGGGGGAGTATTTT
TRBJ2-1,NA,TRBV6-5,NA,CASSYSHRRYNEQFF,TGTGCCAGCAGTTACTCCCACAGAAGATACAATGAGCAGTTCTTC
TRBJ2-7,once,TRBV18,NA,CASSPWGTPQEEQYF,TGTGCCAGCTCACCGTGGGGGACTCCTCAGGAGGAGCAGTACTTC
TRBJ2-3,NA,TRBV7-2,TRBD2,CASSLGGLASDTQYF,TGTGCCAGCAGCTTAGGGGGACTAGCTTCCGATACGCAGTATTTT
TRBJ2-3,NA,TRBV11-2,NA,CASSLGSTDTQYF,TGTGCCAGCAGCTTGGGGAGCACAGATACGCAGTATTTT
TRBJ2-1,NA,TRBV5-1,NA,CASSLVGGSYNEQFF,TGCGCCAGCAGCTTGGTCGGGGGCTCCTACAATGAGCAGTTCTTC
TRBJ1-2,NA,TRBV7-2,NA,CASSLALSNYGYTF,TGTGCCAGCAGCTTAGCGCTGTCTAACTATGGCTACACCTTC
TRBJ2-7,once,TRBV9,NA,CASSVVGSSYEQYF,TGTGCCAGCAGCGTAGTTGGCAGTTCCTACGAGCAGTACTTC
TRBJ1-2,NA,TRBV6-6,TRBD1,CASSPTGAANYGYTF,TGTGCCAGCAGTCCAACAGGGGCGGCTAACTATGGCTACACCTTC
TRBJ1-2,NA,TRBV19,NA,CASTRMGEINYGYTF,TGTGCCAGTACCCGAATGGGGGAAATTAACTATGGCTACACCTTC
TRBJ2-3,NA,TRBV7-9,NA,CASSVTSNAQYF,TGTGCCAGCAGCGTAACTAGTAATGCGCAGTATTTT
TRBJ2-7,few,TRBV7-2,TRBD2,CASSSRTSGPRYEQYF,TGTGCCAGCAGCAGCCGGACTAGCGGGCCGCGCTACGAGCAGTACTTC
TRBJ2-3,NA,TRBV2,TRBD2,CASSDETSGLGDTQYF,TGTGCCAGCAGTGATGAGACTAGCGGGCTGGGGGATACGCAGTATTTT
TRBJ2-1,NA,TRBV27,TRBD2,CASTRPGGGRDEQFF,TGTGCCAGCACCCGACCGGGGGGGGGCAGGGATGAGCAGTTCTTC
TRBJ2-5,NA,TRBV27,TRBD2,CASRTGLAAQETQYF,TGTGCCAGCAGGACCGGACTAGCGGCACAAGAGACCCAGTACTTC
TRBJ2-3,once,TRBV4-1,NA,CASSQDRQEDTQYF,TGCGCCAGCAGCCAAGATCGGCAGGAAGATACGCAGTATTTT
TRBJ1-1,NA,TRBV5-1,NA,CASSLEQGYTEAFF,TGCGCCAGCAGCTTGGAGCAGGGTTACACTGAAGCTTTCTTT
TRBJ1-1,NA,TRBV6-6,NA,CASSLHGTEAFF,TGTGCCAGCAGCCTACATGGCACTGAAGCTTTCTTT
TRBJ2-5,NA,TRBV6-4,NA,CASSPGTSKETQYF,TGTGCCAGCAGCCCTGGGACTTCCAAAGAGACCCAGTACTTC
TRBJ1-2,NA,TRBV2,TRBD1,CASRAGTGVGGYTF,TGTGCCAGCAGAGCCGGGACAGGGGTGGGTGGCTACACCTTC
TRBJ1-4,NA,TRBV7-8,NA,CASSQIQGKLFF,TGTGCCAGCAGCCAGATACAGGGAAAACTGTTTTTT
TRBJ2-2,once,TRBV19,TRBD2,CASSKGGGAPRELFF,TGTGCCAGTAGTAAGGGCGGGGGGGCCCCCCGGGAGCTGTTTTTT
TRBJ2-1,few,TRBV5-4,TRBD1,CASSTGTGGSYNEQFF,TGTGCCAGCAGCACCGGGACAGGGGGCTCCTACAATGAGCAGTTCTTC
TRBJ1-3,NA,TRBV7-8,NA,CASSLAWENTIYF,TGTGCCAGCAGCTTAGCGTGGGAAAACACCATATATTTT
TRBJ1-2,NA,TRBV6-6,NA,CASSPKGGYTF,TGTGCCAGCAGCCCCAAGGGAGGCTACACCTTC
TRBJ1-2,NA,TRBV6-5,NA,CASSRGWNGYTF,TGTGCCAGCAGCCGAGGGTGGAATGGCTACACCTTC
TRBJ2-5,NA,TRBV6-5,NA,CASNERGPMETQYF,TGTGCCAGCAACGAGAGGGGCCCCATGGAGACCCAGTACTTC
TRBJ2-3,NA,TRBV13,NA,CASSHRVGTDTQYF,TGTGCCAGCAGCCACAGGGTAGGGACAGATACGCAGTATTTT
TRBJ1-4,NA,TRBV9,NA,CASSVGHLGEKLFF,TGTGCCAGCAGCGTAGGGCACTTGGGGGAAAAACTGTTTTTT
TRBJ2-7,once,TRBV19,NA,CASSMGPEQYF,TGTGCCAGTAGTATGGGTCCCGAGCAGTACTTC
TRBJ1-6,NA,TRBV5-4,NA,CASSYALFPLHF,TGTGCCAGCAGCTATGCCCTGTTTCCCCTCCACTTT
TRBJ2-3,NA,TRBV25-1,NA,CASSDLADTQYF,TGTGCCAGCAGTGACTTAGCAGATACGCAGTATTTT
TRBJ1-1,few,TRBV29-1,NA,CSTRRGGLAEAFF,TGCAGTACCAGGAGAGGGGGGCTGGCTGAAGCTTTCTTT
TRBJ1-1,NA,TRBV9,NA,CASSLYGGKNTEAFF,TGTGCCAGCAGCTTGTACGGGGGAAAGAACACTGAAGCTTTCTTT
TRBJ2-7,once,TRBV5-8,NA,CASSLPFLLVDEQYF,TGTGCCAGCAGCTTGCCATTTCTCCTTGTCGACGAGCAGTACTTC
TRBJ2-2,NA,TRBV25-1,NA,CAQLQGVGTGELFF,TGTGCTCAATTACAGGGCGTCGGTACCGGGGAGCTGTTTTTT
TRBJ2-5,NA,TRBV4-1,NA,CASSQGTKETQYF,TGCGCCAGCAGCCAAGGGACCAAAGAGACCCAGTACTTC
TRBJ1-1,NA,TRBV29-1,TRBD1,CSVETGQEATEAFF,TGCAGCGTTGAAACGGGACAGGAGGCCACTGAAGCTTTCTTT
TRBJ2-1,NA,TRBV29-1,NA,CSVVLAVAYNEQFF,TGCAGCGTTGTTCTAGCCGTCGCCTACAATGAGCAGTTCTTC
TRBJ2-1,once,TRBV2,NA,CASTRRSLARYNEQFF,TGTGCCAGCACAAGAAGATCACTAGCCAGATACAATGAGCAGTTCTTC
TRBJ2-2,few,TRBV7-7,TRBD2,CASSRGGTGELFF,TGTGCCAGCAGCCGGGGGGGCACCGGGGAGCTGTTTTTT
TRBJ2-2,once,TRBV7-9,NA,CASSLKRSTNTGELFF,TGTGCCAGCAGTCTAAAGAGGTCAACGAACACCGGGGAGCTGTTTTTT